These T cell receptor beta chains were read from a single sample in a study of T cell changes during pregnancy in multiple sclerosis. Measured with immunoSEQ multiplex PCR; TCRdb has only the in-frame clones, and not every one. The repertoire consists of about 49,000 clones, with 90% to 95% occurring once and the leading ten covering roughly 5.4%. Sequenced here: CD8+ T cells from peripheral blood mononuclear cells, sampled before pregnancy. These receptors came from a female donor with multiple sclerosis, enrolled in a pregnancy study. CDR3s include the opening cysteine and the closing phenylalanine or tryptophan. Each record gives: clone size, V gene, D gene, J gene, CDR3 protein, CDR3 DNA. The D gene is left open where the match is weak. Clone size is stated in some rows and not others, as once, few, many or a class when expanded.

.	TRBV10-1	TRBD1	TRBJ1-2	CASSESTGEYYGYTF	TGCGCCAGCAGTGAGTCGACAGGGGAATATTATGGCTACACCTTC
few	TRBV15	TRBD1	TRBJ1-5	CATSRGGGTGRPDSNQPQHF	TGTGCCACCAGCAGAGGGGGAGGGACAGGGCGGCCAGATAGCAATCAGCCCCAGCATTTT
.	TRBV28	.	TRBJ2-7	CASSSPGAPYEQYF	TGTGCCAGCAGTTCCCCAGGGGCTCCCTACGAGCAGTACTTC
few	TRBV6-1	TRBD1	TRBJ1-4	CASSETTGGGEKLFF	TGTGCCAGCAGTGAAACCACAGGGGGGGGTGAAAAACTGTTTTTT
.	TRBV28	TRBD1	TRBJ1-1	CASKMGQGEWTEAFF	TGTGCCAGCAAAATGGGACAGGGCGAATGGACTGAAGCTTTCTTT
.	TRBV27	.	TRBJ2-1	CASSLGQGWDEQFF	TGTGCCAGCAGTTTAGGGCAGGGGTGGGATGAGCAGTTCTTC
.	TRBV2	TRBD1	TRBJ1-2	CASSPDRGGYTF	TGTGCCAGCAGCCCGGACAGGGGTGGCTACACCTTC
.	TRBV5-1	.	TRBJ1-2	CASSARFSGASDYGYTF	TGCGCCAGCAGCGCGAGGTTTTCAGGGGCATCGGACTATGGCTACACCTTC
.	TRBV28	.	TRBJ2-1	CASRTGYNEQFF	TGTGCCAGCAGGACGGGGTACAATGAGCAGTTCTTC
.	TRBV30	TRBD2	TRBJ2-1	CAWSRGPEPGGNEQFF	TGTGCCTGGAGTCGAGGGCCAGAGCCGGGAGGCAATGAGCAGTTCTTC
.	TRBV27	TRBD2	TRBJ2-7	CASSLSGLAGVTEQYF	TGTGCCAGCAGTTTATCGGGACTAGCGGGAGTTACTGAGCAGTACTTC
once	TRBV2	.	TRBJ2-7	CASRWTENPYEQYF	TGTGCCAGCAGGTGGACAGAGAACCCCTACGAGCAGTACTTC
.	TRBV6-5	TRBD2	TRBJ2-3	CASSYSREGRGDTQYF	TGTGCCAGCAGTTACTCTCGGGAGGGCCGGGGAGATACGCAGTATTTT
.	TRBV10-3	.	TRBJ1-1	CAITSGTLGVGTEAFF	TGTGCCATCACCTCCGGGACACTCGGGGTGGGCACTGAAGCTTTCTTT
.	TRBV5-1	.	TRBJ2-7	CASSFSSGRAYEQYF	TGCGCCAGCAGCTTCAGTAGCGGTAGAGCCTACGAGCAGTACTTC
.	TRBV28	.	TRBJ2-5	CASSFLARETQYF	TGTGCCAGCAGTTTCCTAGCAAGGGAGACCCAGTACTTC
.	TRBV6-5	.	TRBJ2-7	CASSSGTGSGEQYF	TGTGCCAGCAGTTCCGGCACAGGGTCGGGCGAGCAGTACTTC
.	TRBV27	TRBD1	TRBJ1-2	CASSDGQGQYGYTF	TGTGCCAGCAGTGACGGACAGGGGCAATATGGCTACACCTTC
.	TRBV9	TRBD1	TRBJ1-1	CASRGTAFEAFF	TGTGCCAGCAGAGGGACAGCCTTTGAAGCTTTCTTT
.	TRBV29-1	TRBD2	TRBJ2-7	CSVVAGEIPYEQYF	TGCAGCGTGGTAGCGGGAGAGATCCCCTACGAGCAGTACTTC
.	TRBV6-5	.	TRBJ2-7	CASTLGRGNYWEQYF	TGTGCCAGTACCCTCGGGCGGGGAAATTATTGGGAGCAGTACTTC
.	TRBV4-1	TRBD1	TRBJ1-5	CASSQDPDRGFYQPQHF	TGCGCCAGCAGCCAAGATCCCGACAGGGGATTTTATCAGCCCCAGCATTTT
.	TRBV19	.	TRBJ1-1	CASRGRGNTEAFF	TGTGCCAGTCGGGGTCGGGGGAACACTGAAGCTTTCTTT
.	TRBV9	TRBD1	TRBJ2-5	CASSVVGTGGETQYF	TGTGCCAGCAGCGTAGTAGGGACAGGGGGGGAGACCCAGTACTTC
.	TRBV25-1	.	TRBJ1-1	CASKGRGTEAFF	TGTGCCAGCAAGGGCAGAGGGACTGAAGCTTTCTTT
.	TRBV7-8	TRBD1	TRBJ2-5	CASSLVGTGNQETQYF	TGTGCCAGCAGCTTAGTAGGGACAGGGAACCAAGAGACCCAGTACTTC
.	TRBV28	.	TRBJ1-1	CASSVTRGDTEAFF	TGTGCCAGCAGTGTAACCAGGGGAGACACTGAAGCTTTCTTT
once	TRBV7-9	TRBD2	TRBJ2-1	CASSLAGALYNEQFF	TGTGCCAGCAGCCTAGCGGGAGCGCTTTACAATGAGCAGTTCTTC
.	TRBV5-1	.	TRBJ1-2	CASSDSGASYGYTF	TGCGCCAGCAGCGACTCAGGGGCTTCCTATGGCTACACCTTC
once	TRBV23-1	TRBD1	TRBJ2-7	CASSHSGTDHFYEQYF	TGCGCCAGCAGTCACTCAGGGACAGACCACTTCTACGAGCAGTACTTC
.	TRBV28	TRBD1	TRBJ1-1	CASKWDRGRKFTEAFF	TGTGCCAGTAAGTGGGACAGGGGGCGAAAGTTCACTGAAGCTTTCTTT
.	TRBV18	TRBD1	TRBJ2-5	CASSPSQGERETQYF	TGTGCCAGCTCACCCTCGCAGGGGGAGCGAGAGACCCAGTACTTC
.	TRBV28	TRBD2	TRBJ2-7	CASTSSGLAGGEQYF	TGTGCCAGCACCTCCTCCGGGCTAGCGGGGGGAGAGCAGTACTTC
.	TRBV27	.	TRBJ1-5	CASSLAFNQPQHF	TGTGCCAGCAGTTTAGCGTTTAATCAGCCCCAGCATTTT
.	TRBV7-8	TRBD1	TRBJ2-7	CASSQAARGTGGREQYF	TGTGCCAGCAGCCAGGCGGCGAGGGGAACAGGGGGTCGAGAGCAGTACTTC
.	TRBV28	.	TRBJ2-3	CASSFLQGTDTQYF	TGTGCCAGCAGTTTCCTACAGGGCACAGATACGCAGTATTTT
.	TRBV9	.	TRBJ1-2	CASSVGSGAGGYTF	TGTGCCAGCAGCGTAGGTTCAGGGGCCGGTGGCTACACCTTC
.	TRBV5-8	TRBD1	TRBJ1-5	CASSLFSGQGNQPQHF	TGTGCCAGCAGCTTGTTTTCGGGACAGGGGAATCAGCCCCAGCATTTT
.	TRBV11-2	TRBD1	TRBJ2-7	CASSPTGSYEQYF	TGTGCCAGCAGCCCGACAGGGTCCTACGAGCAGTACTTC
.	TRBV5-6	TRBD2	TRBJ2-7	CASTPWAGGTYEQYF	TGTGCCAGCACACCGTGGGCGGGAGGAACCTACGAGCAGTACTTC
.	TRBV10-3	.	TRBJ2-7	CAISRSADRQPRGYEQYF	TGTGCCATCAGTCGTAGTGCGGACCGGCAGCCTAGGGGCTACGAGCAGTACTTC
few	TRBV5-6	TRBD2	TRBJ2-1	CASSLWTSGIVEQFF	TGTGCCAGCAGCTTATGGACTAGCGGGATTGTTGAGCAGTTCTTC
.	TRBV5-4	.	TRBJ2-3	CASSSGVGGNTQYF	TGTGCCAGCAGCTCTGGGGTTGGAGGCAATACGCAGTATTTT
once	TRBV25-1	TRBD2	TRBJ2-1	CASRGLKDEQFF	TGTGCCAGCCGGGGACTAAAGGACGAGCAGTTCTTC
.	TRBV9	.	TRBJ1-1	CASSETGGEAFF	TGTGCCAGCAGCGAGACAGGAGGTGAAGCTTTCTTT
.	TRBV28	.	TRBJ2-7	CASSPGGALTYEQYF	TGTGCCAGCAGTCCCGGAGGGGCCCTAACCTACGAGCAGTACTTC
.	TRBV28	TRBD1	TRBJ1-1	CASSDEGATNTEAFF	TGTGCCAGCAGTGACGAGGGGGCAACGAACACTGAAGCTTTCTTT
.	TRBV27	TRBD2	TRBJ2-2	CASSPGTSGVTGELFF	TGTGCCAGCAGTCCCGGGACTAGCGGGGTGACCGGGGAGCTGTTTTTT
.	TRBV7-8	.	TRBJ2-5	CASSFRGSETQYF	TGTGCCAGCAGCTTTAGGGGGTCTGAGACCCAGTACTTC
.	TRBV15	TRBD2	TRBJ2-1	CATSRVGTSAFNEQFF	TGTGCCACCAGCAGAGTTGGGACTAGCGCCTTCAATGAGCAGTTCTTC
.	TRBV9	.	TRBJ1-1	CASTRKSSGVTEAFF	TGTGCCAGCACTCGTAAGAGTTCGGGGGTCACTGAAGCTTTCTTT
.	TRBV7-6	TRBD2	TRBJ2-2	CASSPSGTRYTGELFF	TGTGCCAGCAGCCCAAGCGGGACTCGTTACACCGGGGAGCTGTTTTTT
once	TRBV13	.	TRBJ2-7	CASSLDPGPQGSEQYF	TGTGCCAGCAGCTTAGACCCCGGGCCGCAGGGGAGCGAGCAGTACTTC